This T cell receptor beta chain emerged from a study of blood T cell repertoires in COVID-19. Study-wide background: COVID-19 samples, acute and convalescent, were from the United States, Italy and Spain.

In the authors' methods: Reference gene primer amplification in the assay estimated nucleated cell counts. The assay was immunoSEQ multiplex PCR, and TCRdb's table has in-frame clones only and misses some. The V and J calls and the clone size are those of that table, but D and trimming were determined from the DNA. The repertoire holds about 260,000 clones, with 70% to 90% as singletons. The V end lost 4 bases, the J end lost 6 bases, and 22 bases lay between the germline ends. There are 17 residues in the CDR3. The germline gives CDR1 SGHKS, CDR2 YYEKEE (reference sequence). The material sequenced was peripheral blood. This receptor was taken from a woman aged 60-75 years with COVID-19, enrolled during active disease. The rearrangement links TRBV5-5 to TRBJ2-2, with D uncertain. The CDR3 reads CASSHLNTEQSSGELFF. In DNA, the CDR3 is TGTGCCAGCAGCCACCTAAATACGGAACAGTCGTCCGGGGAGCTGTTTTTT.